This is a list of T cell receptor beta chains from one sample in a study of control samples from healthy donors and cancer patients. Repertoires were generated with immunoSEQ multiplex PCR, while TCRdb's copy carries only in-frame clones and drops some. Seen here are about 77,000 clones, around 92% observed once, and the top ten hold 5.5% to 6.5%. Sequencing was done on a sample of blood. All receptors come from a woman aged 55 to 70 in good health. Both conserved end residues are part of each CDR3.

v_call	j_call	cdr3_aa
TRBV19	TRBJ1-3	CASSWEVSGNTIYF
TRBV10-3	TRBJ2-1	CAITADSYNEQFF
TRBV11-3	TRBJ2-1	CASSLETGGALNEQFF
TRBV15	TRBJ1-5	CATSREGSNQPQHF
TRBV12-5	TRBJ2-3	CASANGLAGGDTQYF
TRBV6-1	TRBJ1-6	CASSELLYNSPLHF
TRBV5-1	TRBJ2-3	CASSLERDTQYF
TRBV5-4	TRBJ1-1	CASSPLTNPLEAFF
TRBV19	TRBJ1-2	CASTPDSVNYGYTF
TRBV6-5	TRBJ1-5	CASSYSGQVNQPQHF
TRBV18	TRBJ1-5	CASSPVGGRGNQPQHF
TRBV18	TRBJ1-2	CASSQTPADGYTF
TRBV18	TRBJ2-5	CASSPPSQVRETQYF
TRBV28	TRBJ1-2	CASSLRWDRNYGYTF
TRBV28	TRBJ1-5	CASSLMGIGNQPQHF
TRBV6-5	TRBJ1-5	CASRWDRGNQPQHF
TRBV28	TRBJ2-7	CASSSPGTSEDEQYF
TRBV28	TRBJ2-2	CASSPQGAGPTGELFF
TRBV6-5	TRBJ2-1	CASSFRRVTYNEQFF
TRBV3-1/TRBV3-2	TRBJ2-7	CASSQEARNKQYF
TRBV29-1	TRBJ1-1	CSVEWEGWDTEAFF
TRBV2	TRBJ1-4	CASREVATNEKLFF
TRBV5-1	TRBJ2-1	CGSTSGQVGRGEQFF
TRBV6-5	TRBJ1-5	CASRGGNQPQHF
TRBV28	TRBJ1-4	CASSSPSGQGKEKLFF
TRBV4-1	TRBJ1-3	CASSQDAGGLSGNTIYF
TRBV9	TRBJ2-3	CASSVGRTGGTDTQYF
TRBV5-1	TRBJ2-7	CASSSSGSFHEQYF
TRBV15	TRBJ1-6	CATGRDRGLNSPLHF
TRBV7-3	TRBJ2-6	CASSWGTGSFGANVLTF
TRBV6-6	TRBJ1-2	CASSYSGGSSYGYTF
TRBV7-8	TRBJ1-4	CASSQRGRLSNEKLFF
TRBV5-1	TRBJ2-3	CASSITSGTGGGTDTQYF
TRBV11-2	TRBJ1-6	CASSLPGSNSPLHF
TRBV7-9	TRBJ2-5	CASSRTDRFGETQYF
TRBV6-2/TRBV6-3	TRBJ2-2	CASSPTGELFF
TRBV7-9	TRBJ1-4	CASSPHPSGTGGEKLFF
TRBV18	TRBJ1-1	CASSPTTGNTEAFF
TRBV19	TRBJ2-2	CASKEVRTGELFF
TRBV19	TRBJ1-1	CASSSFGSEAFF
TRBV2	TRBJ1-4	CASSRTAEKLFF
TRBV28	TRBJ1-2	CASSSSGQGLSYGYTF
TRBV5-1	TRBJ2-2	CASSLGQPTGELFF
TRBV10-3	TRBJ2-3	CAISERASTSRDTQYF
TRBV6-5	TRBJ1-5	CASSRDSYSNQPQHF
TRBV28	TRBJ1-5	CASSSSGTGNQPQHF
TRBV23-1	TRBJ1-5	CASSHRGPQHF
TRBV6-5	TRBJ1-1	CASGHRDRGGAFF
TRBV3-1/TRBV3-2	TRBJ2-1	CASSLSLWSSGRTNEQFF
TRBV14	TRBJ2-5	CASSQVSGLAGGEETQYF
TRBV11-2	TRBJ2-1	CASSFRGGSYNEQFF
TRBV24-1	TRBJ2-7	CATSDLSCCLAVEAQYF
TRBV2	TRBJ2-1	CASSEDWNNEQFF
TRBV27	TRBJ1-5	CASSLGSNQPQHF
TRBV3-1/TRBV3-2	TRBJ2-1	CASSQWGRNEQFF
TRBV6-1	TRBJ1-1	CASSDWQGGNTEAFF
TRBV2	TRBJ2-5	CASRTEETQYF